Following are 13 T cell receptor beta chains from one sample sequenced in a study of T cell responses to AZD1222 COVID-19 vaccine. Method: immunoSEQ multiplex PCR; TCRdb's copy keeps in-frame clones and lacks some. The data show fewer than 200,000 clones, roughly nine tenths seen once. The sequencing here drew on peripheral blood, taken 28 days after the second AZD1222 dose. The origin of the receptors is an adult who received the AZD1222 COVID-19 vaccine.

V gene TRBV3-1 (or the pseudogene TRBV3-2) combines with J gene TRBJ1-2; possible D gene TRBD1, 6 bases. The CDR3 totals 17 residues. V was pared by 0 bases and J by 3 bases, with 17 bases between. CDR1 LGHDT and CDR2 YNNKEL come from the germline V gene (reference sequence). CDR3 DNA sequence: TGTGCCAGCAGCCAAGACCACAGGGTTCTGAGAGACTATGGCTACACCTTC. This gives the protein CASSQDHRVLRDYGYTF.

The table lists this clone with a few counts. V is TRBV5-1 and J is TRBJ2-2; D is unresolved. Looked up from germline, CDR1 is SGHRS and CDR2 is YFSETQ. This CDR3 spans 14 amino acids. V was shortened by 2 bases and J by 6 bases, with 11 bases between the two germline ends. The CDR3 region is CASSFSLESGELFF. The DNA for the CDR3 is TGCGCCAGCAGCTTCTCCCTCGAGTCCGGGGAGCTGTTTTTT.

The gene calls are TRBV4-1 and TRBJ1-3, with D hard to call. Germline assignment: CDR1 MGHRA and CDR2 YSYEKL. This CDR3 comprises 15 residues. V was clipped by 0 bases and J by 2 bases, with 8 bases between them. In DNA, the CDR3 is TGCGCCAGCAGCCAAGAGGTGCCGCCTGGAAACACCATATATTTT. This codes for CASSQEVPPGNTIYF.

CDR3 bases: TGTGCCAGCAGTTTAGTGACAGCGAACACTGAAGCTTTCTTT. As protein: CASSLVTANTEAFF. The chain is built from TRBV28 and TRBJ1-1, with D possibly TRBD1 on 5 matching bases. CDR1 MDHEN and CDR2 SYDVKM come from the germline V gene. V was shortened by 2 bases and J by 1 base, with 8 bases between the two germline ends. The length of the CDR3 is 14 residues.

The rearrangement uses TRBV2 and TRBJ1-5; D unclear. Germline loops: CDR1 SNHLY, CDR2 FYNNEI. The length of the CDR3 is 15 residues. V was pared by 5 bases and J by 0 bases, with 11 bases between. As DNA, the CDR3 is TGTGCCAGCAGTAGGAGTGCGTATAGCAATCAGCCCCAGCATTTT. This sequence encodes CASSRSAYSNQPQHF. Variable domain in full (rest from reference TRBV2 and TRBJ1-5): EPEVTQTPSHQVTQMGQEVILRCVPISNHLYFYWYRQILGQKVEFLVSFYNNEISEKSEIFDDQFSVERPDGSNFTLKIRSTKLEDSAMYFCASSRSAYSNQPQHFGDGTRLSIL.

V usage is TRBV10-2 and J usage is TRBJ2-1; 16 bases align to TRBD2. Unmatched junction bases numbered 5, after V lost 6 bases and J lost 12 bases. The CDR3 covers 14 residues. In germline, CDR1 is WSHSY, CDR2 SAAADI. DNA for the CDR3: TGCGCCAGCAGAGGGACTAGCGGGGGGGCGGGGCAGTTCTTC. Its translation is CASRGTSGGAGQFF.

This sequence joins TRBV7-2 and TRBJ1-2; D is unclear. V lost 1 base and J lost 5, with 5 bases in between. The germline gives CDR1 SGHTA, CDR2 FQGNSA. The CDR3 has 12 residues. CDR3 DNA: TGTGCCAGCAGCTTAGGTGTGTATGGCTACACCTTC. Its translation: CASSLGVYGYTF.

The chain is built from TRBV29-1 and TRBJ1-1; D remains unclear. The CDR3 runs 13 residues. The germline V and J ends were trimmed by 6 bases and 0 bases, with 11 bases remaining between them. CDR1 and CDR2 from the germline V gene are SQVTM and ANQGSEA. The CDR3 region has the DNA TGCAGCGTCGTTAGGAGCATGAACACTGAAGCTTTCTTT. Translation: CSVVRSMNTEAFF.

This chain joins TRBV4-2 and TRBJ2-7; possibly TRBD1 for D (6 bases). V dropped 4 bases and J dropped 5 bases, with 21 bases sitting between them. The length of the CDR3 is 16 residues. Germline V gene data show CDR1 as LGHNA and CDR2 as YNFKEQ. The CDR3 is CASSPSTKQGSNEQYF. The CDR3 DNA follows: TGTGCCAGCAGCCCATCGACGAAACAGGGCTCTAACGAGCAGTACTTC.

This rearrangement joins TRBV2 to TRBJ1-5; D unresolved. CDR1 SNHLY and CDR2 FYNNEI come from the germline V gene. CDR3 length: 13 residues. V was pared by 4 bases and J by 4 bases, with 8 bases between. The CDR3 spells CASSVSGNQPQHF. Here the CDR3 DNA reads TGTGCCAGCAGTGTGAGCGGGAATCAGCCCCAGCATTTT.

The CDR3: CASSYRGQGAYGYTF. The CDR3 DNA follows: TGTGCCAGCAGTTACAGAGGGCAGGGGGCCTATGGCTACACCTTC. The rearrangement uses TRBV6-5 and TRBJ1-2; 8 positions match TRBD1. The CDR3 covers 15 residues. Germline CDR1 is MNHEY and CDR2 is SVGAGI. V shed 2 bases, J shed 4 bases, and the junction held 6 bases outside the gene matches.

The rearrangement links TRBV2 to TRBJ1-1; D not certain. V lost 1 base and J 1 base, leaving 7 bases between the germline ends. Germline V gene lookup returns CDR1 SNHLY and CDR2 FYNNEI. This CDR3 has 14 amino acids. The CDR3 sequence is CASSEGPSNTEAFF. CDR3 nucleotide sequence: TGTGCCAGCAGTGAAGGACCTTCGAACACTGAAGCTTTCTTT.

V gene TRBV2 combines with J gene TRBJ2-2; D might be TRBD2 (5 bases). This CDR3 is built from 18 residues. Trimming shortened V by 2 bases and J by 4 bases, and 20 bases separated the two germline ends. Germline V CDR1 and CDR2: SNHLY, FYNNEI. The DNA for the CDR3 is TGTGCCAGCAGTGAATGGGTTGGAGTACCCCGGGGCACCGGGGAGCTGTTTTTT. Translating it yields CASSEWVGVPRGTGELFF.